What follows is one TCR beta chain and its context. This record belongs to a study of blood T cell repertoires in COVID-19. The table came from immunoSEQ multiplex PCR; TCRdb's copy has only in-frame clones and leaves some out. This repertoire shows 130,000 to 150,000 clones, 88% found once; its top ten account for approximately 2%. Germline CDR1 reads MDHEN; CDR2 reads SYDVKM. The CDR3 is 14 residues long. The J segment lost 2 bases and the V segment lost 8 bases, leaving 7 bases of the junction unmatched. The clonotype was recovered from a man between 65 and 79 years old with acute or convalescent COVID-19. Sequences were obtained from peripheral blood. The chain is built from TRBV28 and TRBJ2-3; 7 positions agree with TRBD2. CDR3 region: CASGTSDSTDTQYF. For the CDR3, the DNA is TGTGCCAGCGGTACTAGCGACTCCACAGATACGCAGTATTTT. Variable domain in full (rest from reference TRBV28 and TRBJ2-3): DVKVTQSSRYLVKRTGEKVFLECVQDMDHENMFWYRQDPGLGLRLIYFSYDVKMKEKGDIPEGYSVSREKKERFSLILESASTNQTSMYLCASGTSDSTDTQYFGPGTRLTVL.